Ten or more counts support the clone carrying this T cell receptor (beta chain). The antigen remains unidentified. The data derive from a study of blood T cells in healthy people across ages. Notes on the study in general: Using unsorted PBMCs precluded a conclusive naive versus antigen-experienced comparison.

Germline CDR1 reads SQVTM; CDR2 reads ANQGSEA. There are 14 residues in the CDR3. Trimming stripped 6 bases from V and 8 bases from J, with 22 bases between. The second PCR ran roughly 6 to 11 cycles with a sample-barcoded 5' primer and J-beta primers. In TCRdb, the 5' RACE reads were re-called with MiXCR into one record per CDR3 protein. The sample yields about 1.8 million distinct CDR3 sequences, roughly 49% seen once. The chain has TRBV29-1 and TRBJ1-2; TRBD1 might be the D (5 bases). This TCR came from a woman in her 40s in good health. The sample comprised blood. The CDR3 reads CSVVRQTPLQGYTF. Written as DNA, the CDR3 is TGCAGCGTGGTCCGACAGACCCCTCTCCAAGGCTACACCTTC. The full variable domain, with the rest looked up from reference TRBV29-1 and TRBJ1-2, is SAVISQKPSRDICQRGTSLTIQCQVDSQVTMMFWYRQQPGQSLTLIATANQGSEATYESGFVIDKFPISRPNLTFSTLTVSNMSPEDSSIYLCSVVRQTPLQGYTFGSGTRLTVV.